The 15 T cell receptor beta chains below all came from one sample that was sequenced in a study of cytomegalovirus exposure and HLA in healthy donors. PCR primers comprised 60 Vbeta and 13 Jbeta primers. TCRdb's copy holds only in-frame clones and misses some; the assay was immunoSEQ multiplex PCR. Of under 90,000 clones listed, 75% are singletons. The sample taken for sequencing was PBMCs. Every receptor here comes from a man aged 40-49 years in good health and CMV-seronegative.

The V call is TRBV7-9, the J call TRBJ1-6, with TRBD1 identical over 7 bases. CDR3 length equals 15 residues. Trimming took 2 bases from V and 6 from J; bases not matched to a gene: 4. Germline CDR1 and CDR2: SEHNR and FQNEAQ (reference sequence). CDR3 in DNA: TGTGCCAGCAGCTTAACGGGACAGTCTAATTCACCCCTCCACTTT. Protein product: CASSLTGQSNSPLHF.

The DNA of the CDR3 is TGTGCCAGCAGTTTACGAAGGGGGCCTTGGGAAGCTTTCTTT. It translates to CASSLRRGPWEAFF. The rearrangement uses TRBV27 and TRBJ1-1; 7 bases map to TRBD1. Germline lookup yields CDR1 MNHEY and CDR2 SMNVEV (reference sequence). This CDR3 is 14 amino acids long. V shed 2 bases, J shed 8 bases, and the junction held 8 bases outside the gene matches.

This chain links TRBV14 with TRBJ2-3; no clear D gene. V lost 3 bases and J 4 bases, leaving 11 bases between the germline ends. This CDR3 has 14 residues. CDR1 and CDR2 from the germline V gene are SGHDN and FVKESK. CDR3 loop: CASSQERFADTQYF. The CDR3 DNA reads TGTGCCAGCAGCCAGGAGCGTTTTGCAGATACGCAGTATTTT.

The chain links TRBV6-1 to TRBJ2-5; 8 bases align to TRBD1. The V and J ends lost 4 bases and 4 bases, in that order; junction bases with no gene match: 11. The germline gives CDR1 MNHNS, CDR2 SASEGT. CDR3 length: 16 amino acids. The CDR3: CASSGSQTGAIETQYF. In DNA form, the CDR3 reads TGTGCCAGCAGTGGGTCCCAGACAGGGGCCATAGAGACCCAGTACTTC.

The CDR3 DNA reads TGTGCCAGCAGCGTTGGGACTAGCGGGCCCACAGATACGCAGTATTTT. Translation: CASSVGTSGPTDTQYF. This chain joins TRBV9 and TRBJ2-3, with 12 bases that match TRBD2. CDR3 length equals 16 residues. V was clipped by 2 bases and J by 2 bases; unmatched bases: 3. Germline V CDR1 and CDR2: SGDLS, YYNGEE.

The rearrangement joins TRBV5-1 to TRBJ2-3; weak D call: TRBD1 (5 bases). Germline V lookup: CDR1 SGHRS, CDR2 YFSETQ. This CDR3 contains 15 residues. The V and J ends lost 2 bases and 10 bases respectively, with 20 bases between them. CDR3 protein: CASSLGAGVVSAQYF. The CDR3 coding sequence is TGCGCCAGCAGCTTAGGGGCTGGAGTTGTGTCGGCGCAGTATTTT.

In its sample, this clone was seen a few times. The J gene is TRBJ2-7, the V gene TRBV30; 15 bases fit TRBD2. The CDR3 totals 17 residues. CDR1 is GTSNPN, CDR2 SVGIG, per germline (reference sequence). V dropped 3 bases and J dropped 4; count of bases not matched to a gene: 10. CDR3 sequence: CAWRGGGLAGGRYEQYF. The CDR3 nucleotides are TGTGCCTGGAGGGGGGGTGGACTAGCGGGAGGGCGGTACGAGCAGTACTTC.

CDR3 nucleotide sequence: TGTGCCAGCAGCTTAGCCCTGGGCGGGAGCCGGTCCTACGAGCAGTACTTC. Protein: CASSLALGGSRSYEQYF. V and J are TRBV7-9 and TRBJ2-7, with 7 bases lining up with TRBD2. This CDR3 spans 17 amino acids. Germline CDR1 and CDR2: SEHNR and FQNEAQ (reference sequence). V gave up 0 bases and J gave up 1 base; unmatched junction bases: 9.

This clone came up once. This chain uses TRBV28 with TRBJ2-7; 13 nucleotides match TRBD2. Germline V gene sequence: CDR1 MDHEN, CDR2 SYDVKM. The junction had 12 bases not matched to a gene; V was cut back by 5 bases and J by 5 bases. This CDR3 contains 17 residues. The CDR3 nucleotides read TGTGCCAGCAGTACTCGCATTCGGACTAGCGGGAGCGACGAGCAGTACTTC. As protein: CASSTRIRTSGSDEQYF.

The chain carries TRBV28 and TRBJ1-5; 7 nucleotides match TRBD1. V lost 8 bases, J lost 0 bases, and 7 bases stayed unmatched. Germline values: CDR1 MDHEN, CDR2 SYDVKM. The CDR3 contains 15 residues. CDR3 loop: CASSGTVNSNQPQHF. For the CDR3, the DNA is TGTGCCAGCTCCGGGACAGTTAATAGCAATCAGCCCCAGCATTTT.

The chain uses TRBV6-5 and TRBJ1-3, with a tentative D call TRBD1 (6 bases). The CDR3 covers 15 residues. CDR1 and CDR2 (germline): MNHEY, SVGAGI. Between the trimmed V and J ends, which lost 0 bases and 2 bases, there was a span of 8 bases. The CDR3 DNA is TGTGCCAGCAGTTACTCGACAGGAGCTGGAAACACCATATATTTT. This gives the protein CASSYSTGAGNTIYF.

This chain uses TRBV6-1 with TRBJ2-7, with D possibly TRBD2 on 6 matching bases. This CDR3 is 12 amino acids long. Trimming removed 4 bases at V and 9 bases at J, with 13 bases between. Germline V gives CDR1 MNHNS, CDR2 SASEGT. The CDR3: CASSVWAAGQYF. The CDR3 DNA reads as TGTGCCAGCAGTGTTTGGGCAGCGGGGCAGTACTTC.

The rearrangement joins TRBV9 to TRBJ1-2, with D possibly being TRBD1 (5 bases). CDR3 size: 12 residues. V gave up 7 bases and J gave up 8 bases, with 15 bases separating them. Germline values: CDR1 SGDLS, CDR2 YYNGEE. CDR3 DNA sequence: TGTGCCAGCCGGTGGGGCGCGGTAGGCTACACCTTC. Protein product: CASRWGAVGYTF.

A single count supports this clone. The V and J genes are TRBV19 and TRBJ2-3; D might be TRBD2 (6 bases). The CDR3 runs to 14 residues. Germline CDR1 and CDR2: LNHDA and SQIVND (reference sequence). The germline V and J ends were trimmed by 5 bases and 2 bases, with 11 bases remaining between them. This CDR3 is CASSPSSATDTQYF. The CDR3 nucleotides are TGTGCCAGTAGTCCTTCTAGCGCCACAGATACGCAGTATTTT.

As regards this clone: A junction end diverges from the germline sequence, so it may reflect a read error. The chain carries TRBV7-9 and TRBJ1-1; a weak D match, TRBD1 (5 bases). The CDR3 has 13 amino acids. CDR1 SEHNR and CDR2 FQNEAQ come from the germline V gene (reference sequence). In nucleotides, the CDR3 is TGTGCCAGCAGCTTAGTCATGGACACTGAAGCTCTCTTT. The encoded protein is CASSLVMDTEALF.